This record covers a single TCR beta chain. The antigen is not known. CDR1 is SGHNT, CDR2 YYREEE, per germline (reference sequence). CDR3 size: 16 residues. V lost 3 bases and J lost 0, with 12 bases in between. This record comes from a study of shared clonotypes between healthy human individuals. Study findings and constraints: Generation probabilities of non-shared clonotypes were lower (relative to those shared by all four donors).

Assay used: immunoSEQ multiplex PCR; TCRdb lists only in-frame clones, some missing. In the table there are about 1.5 million clones, 98% of which are singletons. This sequence was found in a man aged 30 to 39 in good health. The chain employs TRBV5-4 and TRBJ2-2, with D possibly matching TRBD2 (5 bases). The sequenced sample consisted of naive CD4+ T cells sorted from blood. The subset here: CD45RA+ positively selected. The CDR3 nucleotides are TGTGCCAGCAGCTCGGTATCCGGGACGAACACCGGGGAGCTGTTTTTT. Protein product: CASSSVSGTNTGELFF.